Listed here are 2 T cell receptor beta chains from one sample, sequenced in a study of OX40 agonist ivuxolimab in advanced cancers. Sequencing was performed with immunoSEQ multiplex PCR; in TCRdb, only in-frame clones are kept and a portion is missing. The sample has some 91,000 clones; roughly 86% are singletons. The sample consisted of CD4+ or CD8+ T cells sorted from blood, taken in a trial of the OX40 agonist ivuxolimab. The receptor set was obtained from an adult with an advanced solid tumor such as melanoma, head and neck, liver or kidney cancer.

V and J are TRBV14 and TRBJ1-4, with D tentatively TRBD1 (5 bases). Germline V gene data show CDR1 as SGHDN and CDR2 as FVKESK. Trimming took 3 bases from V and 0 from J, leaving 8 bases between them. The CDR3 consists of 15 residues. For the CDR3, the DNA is TGTGCCAGCAGCCAGGACATCGCAACTAATGAAAAACTGTTTTTT. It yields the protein CASSQDIATNEKLFF.

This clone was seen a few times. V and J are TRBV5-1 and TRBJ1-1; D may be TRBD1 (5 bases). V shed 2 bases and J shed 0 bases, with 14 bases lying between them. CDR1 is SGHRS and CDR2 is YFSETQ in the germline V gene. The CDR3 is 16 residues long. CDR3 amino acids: CASSFGRGRMNTEAFF. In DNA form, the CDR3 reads TGCGCCAGCAGCTTTGGGAGGGGTCGCATGAACACTGAAGCTTTCTTT.